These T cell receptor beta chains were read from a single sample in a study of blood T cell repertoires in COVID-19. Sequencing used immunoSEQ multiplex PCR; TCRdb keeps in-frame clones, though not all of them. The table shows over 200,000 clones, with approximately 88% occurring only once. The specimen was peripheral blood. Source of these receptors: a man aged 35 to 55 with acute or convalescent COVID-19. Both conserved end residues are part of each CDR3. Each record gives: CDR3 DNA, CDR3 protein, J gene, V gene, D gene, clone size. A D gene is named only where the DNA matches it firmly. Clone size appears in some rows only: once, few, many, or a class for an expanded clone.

DNA: TGTGCCAGCAGCTTATCAGGACAGGCTAGCTCCTACGAGCAGTACTTC
CDR3: CASSLSGQASSYEQYF
J: TRBJ2-7
V: TRBV7-2
D: TRBD1
size: -

DNA: TGTGCCAGCAGCCTTAGCGGGGTGTACAATGAGCAGTTCTTC
CDR3: CASSLSGVYNEQFF
J: TRBJ2-1
V: TRBV7-2
D: TRBD2
size: -

DNA: TGTGCCATCAGTGAGGGACAGGATGAAAAACTGTTTTTT
CDR3: CAISEGQDEKLFF
J: TRBJ1-4
V: TRBV10-3
D: TRBD1
size: -

DNA: TGTGCCAGCTCACCAAGCTTCCAAGAGACCCAGTACTTC
CDR3: CASSPSFQETQYF
J: TRBJ2-5
V: TRBV18
D: -
size: -

DNA: TGTGCCAGCTCTCGACCCGGACAGGGGGTGGGTGAGCAGTACTTC
CDR3: CASSRPGQGVGEQYF
J: TRBJ2-7
V: TRBV6-5
D: TRBD1
size: once

DNA: TGTGCCAGCACCCGGACAGGGGGCGAGACCCAGTACTTC
CDR3: CASTRTGGETQYF
J: TRBJ2-5
V: TRBV3-1/TRBV3-2
D: TRBD1
size: -

DNA: TGTGCCAGCAGTTATTCCGGGGGACCCCAGCCCCAGCATTTT
CDR3: CASSYSGGPQPQHF
J: TRBJ1-5
V: TRBV6-2/TRBV6-3
D: -
size: -

DNA: TGTGCCAGCAGTGAGAGGAAAGGGACAGGGGAAAACTACAATGAGCAGTTCTTC
CDR3: CASSERKGTGENYNEQFF
J: TRBJ2-1
V: TRBV2
D: TRBD1
size: -

DNA: TGCGCCAGCAGCGACGGGGGGCGCAATCAGCCCCAGCATTTT
CDR3: CASSDGGRNQPQHF
J: TRBJ1-5
V: TRBV4-1
D: -
size: few

DNA: TGTGCTAGTGGTAAAACTAGTAAACCCTACGAGCAGTACTTC
CDR3: CASGKTSKPYEQYF
J: TRBJ2-7
V: TRBV12-5
D: -
size: few

DNA: TGTGCCAGCAGCTTGCGTGGGACAATCACCTACGAGCAGTACTTC
CDR3: CASSLRGTITYEQYF
J: TRBJ2-7
V: TRBV5-6
D: -
size: -

DNA: TGTGCCAGCAGTGAACAAGCGGGACATACCTACGAGCAGTACTTC
CDR3: CASSEQAGHTYEQYF
J: TRBJ2-7
V: TRBV6-1
D: -
size: -

DNA: TGTGCCAGCAGCCAATCATGGGGAGCAAACGAGCAGTACTTC
CDR3: CASSQSWGANEQYF
J: TRBJ2-7
V: TRBV3-1/TRBV3-2
D: -
size: -

DNA: TGTGCCAGCGAACAGGGTTCTGGAAACACCATATATTTT
CDR3: CASEQGSGNTIYF
J: TRBJ1-3
V: TRBV12-3/TRBV12-4
D: -
size: -

DNA: TGTGCCAGCAGTAAAGGGACAGGGGGCGTTTATGGGGCCAACGTCCTGACTTTC
CDR3: CASSKGTGGVYGANVLTF
J: TRBJ2-6
V: TRBV6-4
D: TRBD1
size: -

DNA: TGTGCCAGCAGCTTAGAGGGCAGCTATAATGAAAAACTGTTTTTT
CDR3: CASSLEGSYNEKLFF
J: TRBJ1-4
V: TRBV11-2
D: -
size: -

DNA: TGCGCCAGCAGCCAAGTCGGGGGGGCTGTCCACCAGGAGACCCAGTACTTC
CDR3: CASSQVGGAVHQETQYF
J: TRBJ2-5
V: TRBV4-1
D: TRBD2
size: -

DNA: TGTGCCAGCAGTTACTCCCCAGGGGAAGGGGATGGCTACACCTTC
CDR3: CASSYSPGEGDGYTF
J: TRBJ1-2
V: TRBV6-5
D: -
size: -

DNA: TGCAGTGCTAGAGGAGAAGATGGCTACACCTTC
CDR3: CSARGEDGYTF
J: TRBJ1-2
V: TRBV20-1
D: -
size: -

DNA: TGTGCCAGCAGTGATTGGCACCCGAGGGCCGGGGAGCTGTTTTTT
CDR3: CASSDWHPRAGELFF
J: TRBJ2-2
V: TRBV2
D: -
size: -

DNA: TGTGCCACCAGCATATCGGACAACCCATGGGGAGCTTTCTTT
CDR3: CATSISDNPWGAFF
J: TRBJ1-1
V: TRBV15
D: -
size: -

DNA: TGTGCCAGCAGCCCAGGACTAGCCCCAACCTACGAGCAGTACTTC
CDR3: CASSPGLAPTYEQYF
J: TRBJ2-7
V: TRBV7-2
D: TRBD2
size: -

DNA: TGTGCCAGCAGCTTAGTGATGGCAGGGGACTACAATGAGCAGTTCTTC
CDR3: CASSLVMAGDYNEQFF
J: TRBJ2-1
V: TRBV7-9
D: -
size: few

DNA: TGCGCCAGCAGCTTGATCACTAGCGGCGCGGCCACAGATACGCAGTATTTT
CDR3: CASSLITSGAATDTQYF
J: TRBJ2-3
V: TRBV5-1
D: TRBD2
size: -

DNA: TGTGCCAGCAGCCCCCGGGTCGGTGAAAAACTGTTTTTT
CDR3: CASSPRVGEKLFF
J: TRBJ1-4
V: TRBV3-1/TRBV3-2
D: -
size: -

DNA: TGTGCCAGCAGCTATGGACAGTCAACTAATGAAAAACTGTTTTTT
CDR3: CASSYGQSTNEKLFF
J: TRBJ1-4
V: TRBV7-8
D: -
size: -

DNA: TGCGCCAGCAGCTTGGAACTAGCGGGAGGTGAGCAGTTCTTC
CDR3: CASSLELAGGEQFF
J: TRBJ2-1
V: TRBV5-1
D: TRBD2
size: -

DNA: TGTGCCTGGTCTAGACTAGCGAATCGCGACGAGCAGTACTTC
CDR3: CAWSRLANRDEQYF
J: TRBJ2-7
V: TRBV30
D: TRBD2
size: -

DNA: TGTGCCAGCAGCGTGGAGGGAGGTTCAGGGGGGCAGTATTTT
CDR3: CASSVEGGSGGQYF
J: TRBJ2-3
V: TRBV9
D: -
size: -

DNA: TGCGCCAGCAGTCAGGGGAGGAACACTGAAGCTTTCTTT
CDR3: CASSQGRNTEAFF
J: TRBJ1-1
V: TRBV10-1
D: -
size: -

DNA: TGTGCCAGCAGGACCAATACAGGGGGGCATGGCTACACCTTC
CDR3: CASRTNTGGHGYTF
J: TRBJ1-2
V: TRBV25-1
D: TRBD1
size: few

DNA: TGTGCCAGCAGTGGTAGCGGGAGGTACAATGAGCAGTTCTTC
CDR3: CASSGSGRYNEQFF
J: TRBJ2-1
V: TRBV27
D: TRBD2
size: -

DNA: TGTGCCATCAGACAACCTCCCAATGAGCAGTTCTTC
CDR3: CAIRQPPNEQFF
J: TRBJ2-1
V: TRBV10-3
D: -
size: once

DNA: TGTGCCAGCAGCGTAGAACTGGGAGAGAACACCGGGGAGCTGTTTTTT
CDR3: CASSVELGENTGELFF
J: TRBJ2-2
V: TRBV9
D: -
size: once

DNA: TGTGCCATCAGTGATGGGCAGGGGAACGATCAGCCCCAGCATTTT
CDR3: CAISDGQGNDQPQHF
J: TRBJ1-5
V: TRBV10-3
D: -
size: -

DNA: TGTGCCAGTAGTGTCCCCCAGGGTGGTCAGCCCCAGCATTTT
CDR3: CASSVPQGGQPQHF
J: TRBJ1-5
V: TRBV19
D: -
size: -

DNA: TGTGCCTGGAGTGCCCAGTACGGCTACACCTTC
CDR3: CAWSAQYGYTF
J: TRBJ1-2
V: TRBV30
D: -
size: -

DNA: TGCAGTGCTAGTTGGCAGCGGTTTGTCCTGGACGAGCAGTACTTC
CDR3: CSASWQRFVLDEQYF
J: TRBJ2-7
V: TRBV20-1
D: -
size: -

DNA: TGTGCCAGCAGCCGACCCGGGACTAGCGGAAACATTCAGTACTTC
CDR3: CASSRPGTSGNIQYF
J: TRBJ2-4
V: TRBV14
D: TRBD2
size: -